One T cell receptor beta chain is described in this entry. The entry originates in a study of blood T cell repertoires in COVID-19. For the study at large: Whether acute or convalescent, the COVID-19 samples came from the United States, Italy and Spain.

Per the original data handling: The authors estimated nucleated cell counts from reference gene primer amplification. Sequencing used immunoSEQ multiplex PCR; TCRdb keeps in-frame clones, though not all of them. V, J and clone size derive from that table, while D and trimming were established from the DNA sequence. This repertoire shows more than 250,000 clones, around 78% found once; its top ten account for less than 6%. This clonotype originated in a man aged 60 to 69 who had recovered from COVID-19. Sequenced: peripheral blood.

The CDR3 sequence is CATSEGSGANVLTF. The CDR3 nucleotides are TGTGCCACCAGCGAGGGCTCTGGGGCCAACGTCCTGACTTTC. This chain connects TRBV15 to TRBJ2-6, with a tentative D call TRBD2 (5 bases). CDR1 is LNHNV, CDR2 YYDKDF, per germline (reference sequence). The CDR3 contains 14 residues. V lost 5 bases, J lost 0 bases, and 5 bases lay in between.